The rows below give T cell receptor beta chains drawn from one sample of a study of cytomegalovirus exposure and HLA in healthy donors. Produced via immunoSEQ multiplex PCR; TCRdb's table is partial and in-frame only. The profile shows 97,000 or so clones, about 81% of them singletons. Material for sequencing was PBMCs. Receptors originate from a man between 40 and 49 years old in good health and CMV-seronegative. The CDR3 runs from the conserved cysteine through the conserved F or W. Each record gives: D gene, J gene, V gene, clone size, CDR3 protein, CDR3 DNA. The D gene is left open where the match is weak. Part of the rows lack a size; the others show once, few, many or a class for expanded clones.

>NA|TRBJ2-7|TRBV5-8|NA
CASSLGRVNEQYF
TGTGCCAGCAGCTTGGGCAGGGTGAACGAGCAGTACTTC
>TRBD1|TRBJ1-2|TRBV5-4|few
CASSTGGNNYGYTF
TGTGCCAGCAGTACAGGGGGGAACAACTATGGCTACACCTTC
>TRBD2|TRBJ2-2|TRBV18|NA
CASSPKSGGTGELFF
TGTGCCAGCTCACCAAAGTCGGGGGGCACCGGGGAGCTGTTTTTT
>TRBD1|TRBJ2-7|TRBV5-1|NA
CASSKGGQGAREQYF
TGCGCCAGCAGCAAAGGAGGACAGGGGGCGAGGGAGCAGTACTTC
>TRBD1|TRBJ1-5|TRBV5-8|NA
CASSRTGTAVNQPQHF
TGTGCCAGCAGCCGGACAGGGACAGCAGTAAATCAGCCCCAGCATTTT
>TRBD2|TRBJ2-5|TRBV11-2|few
CASSPWGGATQYF
TGTGCCAGCAGCCCATGGGGGGGTGCGACCCAGTACTTC
>TRBD1|TRBJ1-1|TRBV7-9|NA
CASSPQGAAEAFF
TGTGCCAGCAGCCCTCAGGGGGCCGCTGAAGCTTTCTTT
>TRBD1|TRBJ2-1|TRBV30|NA
CAWMGTGKFF
TGTGCCTGGATGGGGACAGGCAAGTTCTTC
>NA|TRBJ2-5|TRBV25-1|NA
CASSPRGETQYF
TGTGCCAGCAGTCCAAGGGGGGAGACCCAGTACTTC
>TRBD1|TRBJ1-4|TRBV28|NA
CASRNRGQGTNEKLFF
TGTGCCAGCAGGAACAGGGGGCAGGGAACTAATGAAAAACTGTTTTTT
>NA|TRBJ2-7|TRBV5-4|NA
CASSDHTDYLYEQYF
TGTGCCAGCAGCGACCACACCGACTACCTCTACGAGCAGTACTTC
>TRBD1|TRBJ2-5|TRBV19|NA
CASSTRQGLETQYF
TGTGCCAGTAGTACACGACAGGGGCTGGAGACCCAGTACTTC
>TRBD1|TRBJ2-3|TRBV6-4|NA
CASSAGGEQGTQYF
TGTGCCAGCAGTGCAGGGGGAGAACAGGGTACGCAGTATTTT
>NA|TRBJ1-1|TRBV6-1|NA
CASKVMTDTEAFF
TGTGCCAGCAAAGTGATGACAGACACTGAAGCTTTCTTT
>NA|TRBJ1-1|TRBV6-5|NA
CASSYYGGYSNTEAFF
TGTGCCAGCAGTTACTACGGAGGCTATTCGAACACTGAAGCTTTCTTT
>NA|TRBJ2-7|TRBV2|NA
CASSVSAVKSYEQYF
TGTGCCAGCAGTGTGAGCGCGGTGAAGTCCTACGAGCAGTACTTC
>NA|TRBJ2-1|TRBV28|NA
CASSLQGLTNEQFF
TGTGCCAGCAGTTTACAGGGGTTAACGAATGAGCAGTTCTTC
>TRBD1|TRBJ1-6|TRBV27|NA
CASRPSGTVNSPLHF
TGTGCCAGCAGGCCCTCCGGGACAGTCAATTCACCCCTCCACTTT
>TRBD1|TRBJ1-6|TRBV11-2|NA
CASSLDPRHRGNSPLHF
TGTGCCAGCAGCTTAGATCCGAGACACAGGGGTAATTCACCCCTCCACTTT
>TRBD1|TRBJ1-2|TRBV19|NA
CATNRWDRSYGYTF
TGTGCCACCAACAGATGGGACAGATCCTATGGCTACACCTTC
>NA|TRBJ2-6|TRBV9|NA
CASSDRAGANVLTF
TGTGCCAGCAGCGACAGGGCTGGGGCCAACGTCCTGACTTTC
>TRBD2|TRBJ2-5|TRBV10-3|NA
CATGGQETQYF
TGTGCCACGGGGGGACAAGAGACCCAGTACTTC
>TRBD1|TRBJ2-2|TRBV28|NA
CASTWTGANTGELFF
TGTGCCAGCACCTGGACAGGGGCGAACACCGGGGAGCTGTTTTTT
>TRBD1|TRBJ1-1|TRBV15|NA
CATSRGRQGGRTEAFF
TGTGCCACCAGCAGGGGTCGACAGGGCGGGAGGACTGAAGCTTTCTTT
>TRBD1|TRBJ1-2|TRBV7-2|NA
CASRRDRYGYTF
TGTGCCAGCCGAAGGGACAGATATGGCTACACCTTC
>TRBD1|TRBJ1-2|TRBV27|NA
CASSLRTGGVINYGYTF
TGTGCCAGCAGTTTGAGGACAGGGGGAGTCATTAACTATGGCTACACCTTC
>TRBD1|TRBJ1-6|TRBV6-1|NA
CASTPGTGNSPLHF
TGTGCCAGCACGCCAGGGACAGGGAACTCACCCCTCCACTTT
>NA|TRBJ1-3|TRBV27|NA
CASKLGNTIYF
TGTGCCAGCAAATTAGGAAACACCATATATTTT